This T cell receptor beta chain was retrieved from a study of T-cell memory formation after mild COVID-19. MiXCR, applied by TCRdb to the 5' RACE reads, yields one record per CDR3 protein. The sample yields over 120,000 distinct CDR3 sequences, about 23% seen once. V was clipped by 4 bases and J by 7 bases, with 19 bases between them. This CDR3 has 16 amino acids. The germline gives CDR1 MNHNY, CDR2 SVGAGI (reference sequence). In the case of this clonotype: Its antigen is not known.

Study-wide results and caveats: Mostly located in CM and EM were contracting CD4+ clones, with contracting CD8+ clones located in EMRA. Whereas later expanders leaned CD4+, clones contracting day 15 to 85 showed a balanced CD4/CD8 makeup.

This rearrangement joins TRBV6-6 to TRBJ1-4; weak D call: TRBD1 (6 bases). Material: PBMCs or a T cell subset sorted from them (not recorded which). The receptor comes from an adult woman who had mild COVID-19 (a few samples of this study predate the infection). Cell type and time point are not known. The CDR3 protein is CASSSIVRGWGEKLFF. The CDR3 DNA reads as TGTGCCAGCAGTTCCATTGTCAGGGGCTGGGGTGAAAAACTGTTTTTT.